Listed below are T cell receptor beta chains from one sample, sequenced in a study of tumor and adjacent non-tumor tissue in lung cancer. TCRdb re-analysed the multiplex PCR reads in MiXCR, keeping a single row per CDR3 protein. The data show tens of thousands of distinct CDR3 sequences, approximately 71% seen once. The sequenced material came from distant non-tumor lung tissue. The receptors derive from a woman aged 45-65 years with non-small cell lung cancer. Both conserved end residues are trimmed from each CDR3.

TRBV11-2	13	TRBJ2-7	ASSPWASGSYWQY
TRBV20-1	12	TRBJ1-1	SARTQVTNTEAF
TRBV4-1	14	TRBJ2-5	ASSQAKSYGQETQY
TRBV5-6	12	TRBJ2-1	ASSSGHGGNGQL
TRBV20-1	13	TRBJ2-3	GATSTASGTDTQY
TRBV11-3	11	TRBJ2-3	VSSWRGTDKQY
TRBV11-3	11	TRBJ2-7	ASSSCRGGEQY
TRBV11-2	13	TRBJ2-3	ASSLNTRDTDTQY
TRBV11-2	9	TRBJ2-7	ASSSTQEQY
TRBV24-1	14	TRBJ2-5	ATSDPGLAGEVTQY
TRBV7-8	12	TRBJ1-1	ASSLDLLETGTF
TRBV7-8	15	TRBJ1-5	ASSLSRRGVRNQPQH
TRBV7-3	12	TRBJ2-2	ASSFSHGAGELF
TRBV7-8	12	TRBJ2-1	ASSFASRGNEQF
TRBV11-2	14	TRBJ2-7	ANRPMTSGISYEQY
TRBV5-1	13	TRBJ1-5	ASSLTGQPNQPQH
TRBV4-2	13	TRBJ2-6	ASSQSSSGANVVT
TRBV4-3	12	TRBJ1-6	ASSHGDRGSPLH
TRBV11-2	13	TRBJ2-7	ASRDKREDPYEQY
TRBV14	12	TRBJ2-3	ASSQDLMADTQY
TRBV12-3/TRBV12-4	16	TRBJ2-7	ASCLTAGLYRNGYEQY
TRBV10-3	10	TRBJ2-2	AISESNGELF
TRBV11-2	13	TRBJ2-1	ASSFIAGGNNEQF
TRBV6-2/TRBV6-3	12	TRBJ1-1	VSSYSSLRAEAF
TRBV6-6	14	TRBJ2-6	ASTKDAYSGVNVLT
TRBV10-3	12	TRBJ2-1	AIRGTGTNNEQF
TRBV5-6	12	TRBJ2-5	ASSALGLQETQY
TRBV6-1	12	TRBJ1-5	ASSESGSNQPQD
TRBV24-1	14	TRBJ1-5	ATSEGGIHSNQPQH
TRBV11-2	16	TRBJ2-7	VSSLRILAGGSSYEQY
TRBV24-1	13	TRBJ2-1	ATSLAGGQNNEQF
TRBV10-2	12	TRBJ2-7	ASSKPGTYNEQY
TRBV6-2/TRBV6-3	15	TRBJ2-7	ASSYSGTWTGVVEQY
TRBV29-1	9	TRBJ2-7	SVDTAYEQY
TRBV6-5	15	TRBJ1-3	AISYSTPGHSGNIIY
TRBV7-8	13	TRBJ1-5	TSTPRLGLDQPQH
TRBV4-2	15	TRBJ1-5	VSSLFWTRETNQPQH
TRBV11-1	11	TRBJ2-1	ASSLPSLGEQF
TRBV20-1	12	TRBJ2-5	SAPSSRSIGTHY
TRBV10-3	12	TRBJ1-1	AISANTENTEAF
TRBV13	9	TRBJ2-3	ASNFTDTQY
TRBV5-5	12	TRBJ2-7	ASNFGERVYEQY
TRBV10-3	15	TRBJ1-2	AISDAALGALPYGYT
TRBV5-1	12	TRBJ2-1	ASNPSGSPNEQF
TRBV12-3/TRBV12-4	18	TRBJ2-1	ASLPGVDSSTRSSYNEHF
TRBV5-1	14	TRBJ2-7	ASSLAPELAPYEQY
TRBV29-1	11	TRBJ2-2	SVDWGDTGELF
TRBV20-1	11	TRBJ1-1	SAKGLLNSEAF